This T cell receptor (beta chain) was profiled in a study of shared clonotypes between healthy human individuals. Only in-frame clones appear in the TCRdb table, and some are missing; sequencing was by immunoSEQ multiplex PCR. Among about 1.1 million clones, 60% to 80% were seen once, and the ten largest hold more than 0.85%. This clone has only one observation. Its antigen is as yet unknown. Points from the study as a whole: Clonotypes that were shared across a few donors made up about 4.5% of naive CD4 clonotypes.

Germline lookup yields CDR1 MNHEY and CDR2 SMNVEV (reference sequence). V lost 2 bases and J lost 4; bases outside the gene matches: 2. The CDR3 loop spans 15 amino acids. The receptor was derived from a man between 18 and 29 years old in good health. Some clones in this sample may be carry-over from other donors' samples. Sequenced input: memory CD4+ T cells from PBMCs. Subset here: CD45RA-negative fraction. The V and J genes are TRBV27 and TRBJ2-3; 11 bases align to TRBD2. The CDR3: CASSLQGLAADTQYF. CDR3 nucleotides: TGTGCCAGCAGTTTACAGGGACTAGCGGCAGATACGCAGTATTTT.